The 12 T cell receptor beta chains below all came from one sample that was sequenced in a study of T cell responses to AZD1222 COVID-19 vaccine. Clones were sequenced by immunoSEQ multiplex PCR, and TCRdb holds only the in-frame ones, with some missing. This table has tens of thousands of clones, about 80% appearing once. The material was peripheral blood, obtained on day 0 of AZD1222 vaccination. These receptors all stem from an adult in good health.

The rearrangement joins TRBV6-5 to TRBJ1-2; tentative D call: TRBD1 (6 bases). The CDR3 length is 15 residues. V was shortened by 10 bases and J by 2 bases, with 20 bases between the two germline ends. The germline CDR1 and CDR2 sequences are MNHEY and SVGAGI. CDR3 region: CATLGGTGLNYGYTF. Here the CDR3 DNA reads TGTGCCACCCTAGGGGGAACGGGTTTAAACTATGGCTACACCTTC.

The rearrangement joins TRBV7-9 to TRBJ2-7; tentatively, D is TRBD1 (6 bases). CDR3 length: 14 residues. The V end was cut by 8 bases, the J end by 0 bases, with 14 bases between. Germline V lookup: CDR1 SEHNR, CDR2 FQNEAQ (reference sequence). CDR3 region: CASSPGQNSYEQYF. CDR3 nucleotide sequence: TGTGCCAGCTCCCCAGGACAGAACTCCTACGAGCAGTACTTC.

This chain uses TRBV10-3 with TRBJ1-3; D is perhaps TRBD1 (5 bases). The germline gives CDR1 ENHRY, CDR2 SYGVKD. This CDR3 region has 13 residues. Trimming took 9 bases from V and 3 from J, leaving 12 bases between them. CDR3 protein: CAISGGGGNTIYF. CDR3 nucleotides: TGTGCCATAAGCGGGGGAGGTGGAAACACCATATATTTT.

The chain links TRBV29-1 to TRBJ1-1; D is perhaps TRBD1 (6 bases). This CDR3 is 13 amino acids long. CDR1 is SQVTM and CDR2 is ANQGSEA in the germline V gene. Trimming pared 5 bases from V and 4 bases from J, leaving 14 bases between. CDR3 in amino acids: CSVTEDRSTEAFF. The CDR3 bases are TGCAGCGTTACCGAGGACAGATCCACTGAAGCTTTCTTT.

The gene calls are TRBV6-6 and TRBJ2-7; 8 positions match TRBD2. CDR1 MNHNY and CDR2 SVGAGI come from the germline V gene (reference sequence). V was clipped by 5 bases and J by 5 bases; unmatched bases: 5. This CDR3 spans 13 amino acids. The CDR3 is CASSLGGGHEQYF. In DNA, the CDR3 is TGTGCCAGCAGTCTCGGGGGGGGCCACGAGCAGTACTTC.

The chain joins TRBV24-1 to TRBJ2-1; 7 bases match TRBD1. Germline CDR1 KGHDR, CDR2 SFDVKD. This CDR3 contains 18 residues. The trim removed 4 bases at V and 3 bases at J, leaving 14 bases unmatched. In DNA form, the CDR3 reads TGTGCCACCAGTGAACGACAGGGAGTGGTAACAAACTACAATGAGCAGTTCTTC. Its protein product is CATSERQGVVTNYNEQFF.

This chain links TRBV6-5 with TRBJ2-2; the D gene is possibly TRBD1 (5 bases). V lost 5 bases and J lost 7, with 14 bases in between. Germline CDR1 reads MNHEY; CDR2 reads SVGAGI. The CDR3 contains 14 residues. CDR3 in DNA: TGTGCCAGCAGTCCCGACAGACAACTCGGGGAGCTGTTTTTT. Translated: CASSPDRQLGELFF.

CDR3 sequence reads: CASSSRGSSGANVLTF. The CDR3 region has the DNA TGTGCCAGCAGCTCCCGGGGGAGCTCTGGGGCCAACGTCCTGACTTTC. V and J are TRBV11-3 and TRBJ2-6; D may be TRBD2 (6 bases). This CDR3 has 16 residues. Germline CDR1 SGHNT, CDR2 YENEEA. Trimming stripped 4 bases from V and 0 bases from J, with 10 bases between.

The chain has TRBV18 and TRBJ1-5; tentatively, D is TRBD1 (6 bases). This CDR3 comprises 15 residues. Germline CDR1 and CDR2: KGHSH and LQKENI. The V end lost 5 bases, the J end lost 4 bases, and 15 bases lay between the germline ends. The CDR3 sequence: CASSGGTNTNQPQHF. As DNA, the CDR3 is TGTGCCAGCTCAGGAGGGACAAACACAAATCAGCCCCAGCATTTT.

V gene TRBV19 combines with J gene TRBJ1-6; D gene ambiguous. This CDR3 region has 15 residues. The germline V gene encodes CDR1 LNHDA and CDR2 SQIVND (reference sequence). V lost 3 bases and J 8 bases, leaving 14 bases between the germline ends. The CDR3 sequence: CASSIFSGGDSPLHF. Written as DNA, the CDR3 is TGTGCCAGTAGTATTTTCTCGGGAGGAGATTCACCCCTCCACTTT.

This rearrangement joins TRBV6-5 to TRBJ2-7; TRBD1 or TRBD2 may be the D gene (5 bases each). This CDR3 region has 15 residues. Germline values: CDR1 MNHEY, CDR2 SVGAGI. Trimming removed 2 bases at V and 5 bases at J, with 16 bases between. This CDR3 is CASSYVFEGYHEQYF. The CDR3 DNA is TGTGCCAGCAGTTACGTCTTTGAGGGGTACCACGAGCAGTACTTC.

The chain combines TRBV5-1 with TRBJ2-3; D unresolved. The germline CDR1 and CDR2 sequences are SGHRS and YFSETQ. The V and J ends lost 4 bases and 4 bases respectively, with 19 bases between them. The CDR3 has 16 amino acids. CDR3 sequence (DNA): TGCGCCAGCAGCACCAGCCCGAGTGGGGTCGCAGATACGCAGTATTTT. Protein product: CASSTSPSGVADTQYF.